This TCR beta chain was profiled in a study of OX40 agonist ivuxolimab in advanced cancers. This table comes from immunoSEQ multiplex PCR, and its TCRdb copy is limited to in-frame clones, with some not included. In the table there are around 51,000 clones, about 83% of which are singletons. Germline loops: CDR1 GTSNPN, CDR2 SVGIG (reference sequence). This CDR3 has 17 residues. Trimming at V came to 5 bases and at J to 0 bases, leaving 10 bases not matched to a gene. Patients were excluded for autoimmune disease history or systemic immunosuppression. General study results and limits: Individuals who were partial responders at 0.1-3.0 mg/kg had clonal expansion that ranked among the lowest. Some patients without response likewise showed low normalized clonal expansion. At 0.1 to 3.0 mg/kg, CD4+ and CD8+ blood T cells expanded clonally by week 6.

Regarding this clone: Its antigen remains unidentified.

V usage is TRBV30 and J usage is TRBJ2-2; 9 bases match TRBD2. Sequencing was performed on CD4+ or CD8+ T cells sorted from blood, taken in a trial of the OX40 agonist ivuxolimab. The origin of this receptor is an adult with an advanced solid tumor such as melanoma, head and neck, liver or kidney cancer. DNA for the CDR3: TGTGCCTGGGACCTCTCAATAGCGGGGGCGAACACCGGGGAGCTGTTTTTT. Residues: CAWDLSIAGANTGELFF.